One sample yielded the 28 T cell receptor beta chains listed below, sequenced in a study of blood T cell repertoires in COVID-19. Method: immunoSEQ multiplex PCR; TCRdb's copy keeps in-frame clones and lacks some. This sample has roughly 50,000 clones, with 75% to 80% found just once. The sequenced sample consisted of peripheral blood. The receptors were sampled from a human donor with active or convalescent COVID-19. The donor label of this sample is uncertain.

The rearrangement links TRBV7-9 to TRBJ2-7; the D is unclear. V lost 2 bases, J lost 4 bases, and 3 bases lay in between. CDR3 length equals 11 residues. Germline V CDR1 and CDR2: SEHNR, FQNEAQ (reference sequence). The CDR3 DNA is TGTGCCAGCAGCTTACGGTACGAGCAGTACTTC. Residues: CASSLRYEQYF.

J is TRBJ2-7 and V is TRBV25-1, with 13 bases lining up with TRBD2. V lost 6 bases, J lost 5 bases, and 16 bases stayed unmatched. This CDR3 region has 18 residues. CDR1 and CDR2 from the germline V gene are MGHDK and SYGVNS. CDR3 in DNA: TGTGCCAGCAGCAACACCGGCTGGACTAGCGGGAGTTCCGACGAGCAGTACTTC. Amino acid sequence: CASSNTGWTSGSSDEQYF.

The genes are TRBV4-2 and TRBJ2-2; D is unclear. The germline V gene encodes CDR1 LGHNA and CDR2 YNFKEQ. V shed 1 base and J shed 6 bases, with 9 bases lying between them. The CDR3 is 14 amino acids. CDR3 coding DNA: TGTGCCAGCAGCCAAGGGTCTACCCCCGGGGAGCTGTTTTTT. It encodes CASSQGSTPGELFF.

Here the CDR3 reads CASSTGTGVSGANVLTF. CDR3 nucleotides: TGTGCCAGCTCAACCGGGACAGGGGTATCTGGGGCCAACGTCCTGACTTTC. This rearrangement joins TRBV18 to TRBJ2-6, with TRBD1 matching over 10 bases. Germline lookup yields CDR1 KGHSH and CDR2 LQKENI. There are 17 residues in the CDR3. Trimming cost V 5 bases and J 1 base; bases outside gene matches: 5.

The chain couples TRBV11-2 to TRBJ2-1, with a weak D call TRBD2 (5 bases). The length of the CDR3 is 12 residues. CDR1 is SGHAT, CDR2 FQNNGV, per germline. V was pared by 5 bases and J by 6 bases, with 8 bases between. Here the CDR3 reads CASSPGGNEQFF. CDR3 DNA sequence: TGTGCCAGCAGCCCTGGAGGCAATGAGCAGTTCTTC.

This clone was seen repeatedly, ten times or more. The chain carries TRBV7-9 and TRBJ1-2; 12 bases fit TRBD1. CDR1 is SEHNR and CDR2 is FQNEAQ in the germline V gene (reference sequence). This CDR3 is built from 16 residues. The J segment lost 2 bases and the V segment lost 4 bases, leaving 5 bases of the junction unmatched. CDR3 protein: CASSWGQGAMNYGYTF. The CDR3, as DNA: TGTGCCAGCAGCTGGGGACAGGGGGCGATGAACTATGGCTACACCTTC.

The chain employs TRBV11-1 and TRBJ2-3; TRBD2 might be the D (5 bases). Per the germline V gene, CDR1 is SGHAT and CDR2 is FQDESV (reference sequence). Trimming took 5 bases from V and 2 from J, leaving 11 bases between them. The CDR3 totals 14 residues. CDR3 nucleotides: TGTGCCAGCAGCCAAAGAGCGGACACAGATACGCAGTATTTT. Its protein is CASSQRADTDTQYF.

The CDR3 reads CASSSLGLAAAGNTIYF. CDR3 nucleotide sequence: TGTGCCAGCAGCTCTCTGGGACTCGCAGCGGCTGGAAACACCATATATTTT. This chain connects TRBV7-8 to TRBJ1-3; TRBD1 is a possible D gene (5 bases). Between the trimmed V and J ends, which lost 4 bases and 2 bases, there was a span of 18 bases. The germline V gene encodes CDR1 SGHVS and CDR2 FQNEAQ. The CDR3 has 17 amino acids.

The chain carries TRBV3-1 (or the pseudogene TRBV3-2) and TRBJ2-1; 12 bases are a match to TRBD2. J was trimmed by 8 bases and V by 1 base; bases with no gene match: 9. The CDR3 extends over 17 amino acids. Germline lookup yields CDR1 LGHDT and CDR2 YNNKEL (reference sequence). This CDR3 reads CASSQGRSSGRADEQFF. DNA for the CDR3: TGTGCCAGCAGCCAAGGACGCTCTAGCGGGAGGGCCGATGAGCAGTTCTTC.

The rearrangement links TRBV27 to TRBJ1-1; 7 bases fit TRBD1. CDR1 is MNHEY and CDR2 is SMNVEV in the germline V gene (reference sequence). V lost 6 bases, J lost 4 bases, and 17 bases stayed unmatched. This CDR3 is built from 17 residues. CDR3 nucleotide sequence: TGTGCCAGCAGCCGGAGAGCAGGGGGGTTAAGTGGCACTGAAGCTTTCTTT. Its protein product is CASSRRAGGLSGTEAFF.

In its sample, this clone was seen a few times. This sequence joins TRBV30 and TRBJ1-5; tentatively, D is TRBD1 (5 bases). This CDR3 is built from 12 residues. V was clipped by 5 bases and J by 8 bases, with 13 bases between them. CDR1 is GTSNPN and CDR2 is SVGIG in the germline V gene (reference sequence). CDR3 DNA: TGTGCCTGGGACAGTTCCGGGGAGCCCCAGCATTTT. This translates into CAWDSSGEPQHF.

The chain couples TRBV10-2 to TRBJ1-4; maybe TRBD1 (5 bases). The CDR3 length is 14 residues. Per germline, CDR1 WSHSY and CDR2 SAAADI. Trimming removed 6 bases at V and 5 bases at J, with 13 bases between. CDR3 sequence: CASSVGRQNEKLFF. In nucleotides, the CDR3 is TGCGCCAGCAGCGTCGGGAGACAGAATGAAAAACTGTTTTTT.

The V call is TRBV5-4, the J call TRBJ1-1, with D perhaps TRBD1 (5 bases). CDR3 length equals 13 residues. Trimming removed 5 bases at V and 8 bases at J, with 16 bases between. Germline loops: CDR1 SGHNT, CDR2 YYREEE (reference sequence). CDR3 DNA sequence: TGTGCCAGCAGTCAATACTCAGGGCCCGAAGCTTTCTTT. Its protein is CASSQYSGPEAFF.

The V and J genes are TRBV7-9 and TRBJ1-4; 9 bases map to TRBD1. V shed 10 bases, J shed 6 bases, and the junction held 9 bases outside the gene matches. CDR3 length: 14 residues. Germline V CDR1 and CDR2: SEHNR, FQNEAQ (reference sequence). CDR3 in DNA: TGTGCCACAGAACCAAGGACAGGGGATGAAAAACTGTTTTTT. It translates to CATEPRTGDEKLFF.

The V and J genes are TRBV24-1 and TRBJ1-2; TRBD1 matches at 11 bases. Trimming at V came to 5 bases and at J to 2 bases, leaving 12 bases not matched to a gene. CDR1 is KGHDR, CDR2 SFDVKD, per germline. The length of the CDR3 is 18 residues. The CDR3 reads CATSGTGGGRGSNYGYTF. The CDR3 DNA reads as TGTGCCACCAGTGGGACAGGGGGCGGGCGCGGTTCGAACTATGGCTACACCTTC.

The V call is TRBV21-1, the J call TRBJ1-2; the table assigns TRBD1, which was not confirmed against the DNA. TRBV21-1 is a listed pseudogene. The CDR3 contains 18 residues. The CDR3 DNA reads TGTGCCAGCAGCAAAGGTGGAGGGGGCGAAGGAATCCGCTATGGCTACACCTTC. This translates into CASSKGGGGEGIRYGYTF.

The chain joins TRBV18 to TRBJ1-6; 9 nucleotides align to TRBD1. The germline gives CDR1 KGHSH, CDR2 LQKENI. The CDR3 has 14 residues. The junction had 3 bases not matched to a gene; V was cut back by 6 bases and J by 6 bases. This chain's CDR3 is CASSPDRGNSPLHF. In DNA form, the CDR3 reads TGTGCCAGCTCTCCGGACAGGGGTAATTCACCCCTCCACTTT.

This clone came up many times. This CDR3 reads CASMDRGGGYTF. CDR3 DNA: TGTGCCAGTATGGACAGGGGAGGGGGCTACACCTTC. V usage is TRBV25-1 and J usage is TRBJ1-2, with 9 bases identical to TRBD1. Germline-derived CDR1 and CDR2 are MGHDK and SYGVNS. With V trimmed by 9 bases and J by 8 bases, 7 bases remained unmatched. The CDR3 has 12 residues.

This clone was recorded once. Written as DNA, the CDR3 is TGTGCCAGCAGTTTAGCCAGGGGGAACACTGAAGCTTTCTTT. Residues: CASSLARGNTEAFF. The V gene is TRBV27, the J gene TRBJ1-1; TRBD1 is a possible D gene (6 bases). Trimming stripped 2 bases from V and 1 base from J, with 8 bases between. There are 14 residues in the CDR3. The germline V gene encodes CDR1 MNHEY and CDR2 SMNVEV (reference sequence).

The chain carries TRBV5-1 and TRBJ2-5; 11 bases map to TRBD1. This CDR3 contains 15 residues. The V segment lost 4 bases and the J segment 5 bases; nucleotides outside the gene matches: 7. Per germline, CDR1 SGHRS and CDR2 YFSETQ. The CDR3 DNA follows: TGCGCCAGCAGCCTACGGACAGGGGGCGGCGAGACCCAGTACTTC. This gives the protein CASSLRTGGGETQYF. Together with reference TRBV5-1 and TRBJ2-5, the CDR3 gives the full variable domain: KAGVTQTPRYLIKTRGQQVTLSCSPISGHRSVSWYQQTPGQGLQFLFEYFSETQRNKGNFPGRFSGRQFSNSRSEMNVSTLELGDSALYLCASSLRTGGGETQYFGPGTRLLVL.

This clone was recorded a few times. The chain joins TRBV28 to TRBJ2-1, with 7 bases matching TRBD2. V lost 5 bases to trimming and J lost 8 bases; unmatched junction nucleotides: 15. This CDR3 is built from 16 residues. The germline CDR1 and CDR2 sequences are MDHEN and SYDVKM. The CDR3 nucleotides read TGTGCCAGCAGTCCCCTGGGTAGCGGGTCTCGGGATGAGCAGTTCTTC. Encoded protein: CASSPLGSGSRDEQFF.

This clone was seen once. The V call is TRBV3-1 (or the pseudogene TRBV3-2), the J call TRBJ2-2; 8 nucleotides match TRBD2. With 2 bases clipped from V and 0 bases from J, the junction kept 5 bases outside the gene matches. CDR1 LGHDT and CDR2 YNNKEL come from the germline V gene (reference sequence). The CDR3 contains 17 residues. The CDR3 nucleotides are TGTGCCAGCAGCCAACCGGGGACTAGGACGAACACCGGGGAGCTGTTTTTT. As protein: CASSQPGTRTNTGELFF.

The chain carries TRBV11-3 and TRBJ1-5; D is possibly TRBD1 (5 bases). Trimming stripped 3 bases from V and 5 bases from J, with 11 bases between. Germline loops: CDR1 SGHNT, CDR2 YENEEA. The CDR3 length is 14 residues. Here the CDR3 reads CASSLGRRDQPQHF. CDR3 DNA sequence: TGTGCCAGCAGCTTGGGACGGAGGGATCAGCCCCAGCATTTT.

The genes are TRBV5-1 and TRBJ2-5; 9 nucleotides line up with TRBD1. V gave up 0 bases and J gave up 4 bases; unmatched junction bases: 13. CDR3 length: 18 residues. Germline-derived CDR1 and CDR2 are SGHRS and YFSETQ. Written as DNA, the CDR3 is TGCGCCAGCAGCTTGGGGATTACAGGGGGCGAAATTGTAGAGACCCAGTACTTC. Translating it yields CASSLGITGGEIVETQYF.

The chain employs TRBV2 and TRBJ2-4; TRBD2 aligns across 7 bases. There are 16 residues in the CDR3. Germline V lookup: CDR1 SNHLY, CDR2 FYNNEI. J lost 7 bases, V lost 3 bases, and 12 bases had no gene match. For the CDR3, the DNA is TGTGCCAGCAGTGAGGGAGGTTCAGCGGGAAGTAACATTCAGTACTTC. Amino acid sequence: CASSEGGSAGSNIQYF.

This clone came up many times. The chain combines TRBV7-9 with TRBJ1-1; the match to TRBD1 covers 7 bases. The germline V gene encodes CDR1 SEHNR and CDR2 FQNEAQ (reference sequence). V was clipped by 3 bases and J by 1 base; unmatched bases: 8. The CDR3 has 16 residues. The CDR3 loop reads CASSFSAGTANTEAFF. The DNA for the CDR3 is TGTGCCAGCAGCTTCAGTGCCGGGACAGCGAACACTGAAGCTTTCTTT.

The chain employs TRBV7-2 and TRBJ1-1; 8 bases are a match to TRBD1. The CDR3 is made up of 14 amino acids. Germline CDR1 SGHTA, CDR2 FQGNSA. V shed 6 bases, J shed 4 bases, and the junction held 7 bases outside the gene matches. For the CDR3, the DNA is TGTGCCAGCAGTAGGGACAGGTTGGGCACTGAAGCTTTCTTT. Protein product: CASSRDRLGTEAFF.

The chain carries TRBV7-2 and TRBJ1-2, with 9 bases fitting TRBD1. The CDR3 has 15 amino acids. The germline gives CDR1 SGHTA, CDR2 FQGNSA. Trimming took 5 bases from V and 7 from J; bases not matched to a gene: 11. The CDR3 DNA follows: TGTGCCAGCAGCCCTGCTCCGGGACAGGGAGGTGGCTACACCTTC. Encoded protein: CASSPAPGQGGGYTF.